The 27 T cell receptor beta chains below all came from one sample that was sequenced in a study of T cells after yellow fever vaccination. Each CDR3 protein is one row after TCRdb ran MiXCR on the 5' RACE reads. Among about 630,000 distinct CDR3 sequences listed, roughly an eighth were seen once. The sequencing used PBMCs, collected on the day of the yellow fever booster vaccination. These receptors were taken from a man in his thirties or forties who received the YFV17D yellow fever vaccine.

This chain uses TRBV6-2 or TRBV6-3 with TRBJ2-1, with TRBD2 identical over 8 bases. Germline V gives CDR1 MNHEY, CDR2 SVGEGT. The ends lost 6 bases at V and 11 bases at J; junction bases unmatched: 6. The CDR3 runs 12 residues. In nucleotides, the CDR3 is TGTGCCAGCAGACGGACTAGCTCAAAGCAGTTCTTC. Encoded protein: CASRRTSSKQFF.

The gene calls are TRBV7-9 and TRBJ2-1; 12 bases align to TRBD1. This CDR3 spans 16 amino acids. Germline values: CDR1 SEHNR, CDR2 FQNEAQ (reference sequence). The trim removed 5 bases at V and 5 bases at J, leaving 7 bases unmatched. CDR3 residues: CASSPGDRGRNNEQFF. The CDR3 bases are TGTGCCAGCAGCCCCGGGGACAGGGGGCGAAACAATGAGCAGTTCTTC. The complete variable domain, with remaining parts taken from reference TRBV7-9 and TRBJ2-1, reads DTGVSQNPRHKITKRGQNVTFRCDPISEHNRLYWYRQTLGQGPEFLTYFQNEAQLEKSRLLSDRFSAERPKGSFSTLEIQRTEQGDSAMYLCASSPGDRGRNNEQFFGPGTRLTVL.

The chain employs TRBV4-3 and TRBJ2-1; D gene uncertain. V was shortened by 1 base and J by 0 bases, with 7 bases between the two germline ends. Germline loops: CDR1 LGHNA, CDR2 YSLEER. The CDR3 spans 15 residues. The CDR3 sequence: CASSQASSSYNEQFF. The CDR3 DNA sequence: TGCGCCAGCAGCCAAGCTTCTAGCTCCTACAATGAGCAGTTCTTC.

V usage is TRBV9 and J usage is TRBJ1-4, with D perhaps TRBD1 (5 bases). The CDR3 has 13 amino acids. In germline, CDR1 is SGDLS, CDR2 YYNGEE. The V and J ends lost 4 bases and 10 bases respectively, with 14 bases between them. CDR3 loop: CASSPRGVGKLFF. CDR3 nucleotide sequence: TGTGCCAGCAGCCCCAGAGGGGTCGGAAAACTGTTTTTT.

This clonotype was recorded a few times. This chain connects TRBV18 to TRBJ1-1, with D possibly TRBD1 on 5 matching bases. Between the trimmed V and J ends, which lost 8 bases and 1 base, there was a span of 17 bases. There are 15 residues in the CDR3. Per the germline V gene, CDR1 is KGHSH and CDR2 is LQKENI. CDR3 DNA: TGTGCCAGCCGCTACCGGGACTCCGGGAACACTGAAGCTTTCTTT. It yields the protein CASRYRDSGNTEAFF.

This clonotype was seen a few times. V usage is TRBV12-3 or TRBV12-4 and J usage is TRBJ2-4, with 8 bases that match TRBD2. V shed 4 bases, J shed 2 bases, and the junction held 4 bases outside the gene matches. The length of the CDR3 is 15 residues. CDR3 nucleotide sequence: TGTGCCAGCAGTTACGGGAGGGCCCCCAAAAACATTCAGTACTTC. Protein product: CASSYGRAPKNIQYF.

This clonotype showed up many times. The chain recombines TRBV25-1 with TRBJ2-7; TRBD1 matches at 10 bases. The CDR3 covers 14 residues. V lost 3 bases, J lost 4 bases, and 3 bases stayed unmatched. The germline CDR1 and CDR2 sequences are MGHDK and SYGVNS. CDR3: CASSEGQGRYEQYF. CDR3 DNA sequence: TGTGCCAGCAGTGAGGGACAGGGGAGGTACGAGCAGTACTTC.

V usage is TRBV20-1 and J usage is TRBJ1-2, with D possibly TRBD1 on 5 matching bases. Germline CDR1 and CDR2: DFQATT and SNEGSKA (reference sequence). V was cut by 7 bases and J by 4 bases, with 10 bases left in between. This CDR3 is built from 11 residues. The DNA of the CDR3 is TGCAGTGGTCAGGGAGGCTATGGCTACACCTTC. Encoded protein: CSGQGGYGYTF.

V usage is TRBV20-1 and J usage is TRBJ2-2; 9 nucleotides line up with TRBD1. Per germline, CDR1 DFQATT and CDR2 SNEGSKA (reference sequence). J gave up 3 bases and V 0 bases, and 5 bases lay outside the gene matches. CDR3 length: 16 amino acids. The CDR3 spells CSARDKGTGYTGELFF. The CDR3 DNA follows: TGCAGTGCTAGAGATAAAGGGACAGGGTACACCGGGGAGCTGTTTTTT.

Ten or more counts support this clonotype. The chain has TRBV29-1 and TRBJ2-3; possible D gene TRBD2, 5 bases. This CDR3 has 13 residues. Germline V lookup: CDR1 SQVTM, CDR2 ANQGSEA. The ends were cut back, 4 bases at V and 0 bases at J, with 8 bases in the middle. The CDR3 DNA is TGCAGCGTTGTGAGGGTGAGCACAGATACGCAGTATTTT. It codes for CSVVRVSTDTQYF.

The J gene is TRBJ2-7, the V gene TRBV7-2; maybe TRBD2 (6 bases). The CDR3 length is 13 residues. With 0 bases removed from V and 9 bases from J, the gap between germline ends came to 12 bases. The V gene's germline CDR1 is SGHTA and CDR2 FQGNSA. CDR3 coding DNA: TGTGCCAGCAGCTTAGCGCGGGGAGTTTGGCAGTACTTC. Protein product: CASSLARGVWQYF.

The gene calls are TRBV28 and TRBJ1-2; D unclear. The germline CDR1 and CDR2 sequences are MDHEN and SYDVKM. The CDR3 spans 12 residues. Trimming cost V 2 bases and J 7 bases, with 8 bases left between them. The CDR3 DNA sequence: TGTGCCAGCAGTTTAGTAGGTGGTGGCTACACCTTC. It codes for CASSLVGGGYTF.

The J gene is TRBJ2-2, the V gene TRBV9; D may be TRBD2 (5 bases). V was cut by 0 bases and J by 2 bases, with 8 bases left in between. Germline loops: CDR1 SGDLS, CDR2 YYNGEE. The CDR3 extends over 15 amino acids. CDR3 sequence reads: CASSVGSGNTGELFF. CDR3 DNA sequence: TGTGCCAGCAGCGTAGGGAGCGGAAACACCGGGGAGCTGTTTTTT.

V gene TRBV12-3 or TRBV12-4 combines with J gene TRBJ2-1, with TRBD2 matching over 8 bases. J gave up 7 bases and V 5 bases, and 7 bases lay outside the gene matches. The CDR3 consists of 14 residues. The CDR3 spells CASSPSGPTNEQFF. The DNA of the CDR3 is TGTGCCAGCAGTCCTAGCGGGCCGACAAATGAGCAGTTCTTC.

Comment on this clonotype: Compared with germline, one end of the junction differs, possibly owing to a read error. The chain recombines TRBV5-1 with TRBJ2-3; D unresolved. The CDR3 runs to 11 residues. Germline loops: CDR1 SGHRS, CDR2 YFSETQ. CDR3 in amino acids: CTSSLSATQYF. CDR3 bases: TGCACCAGCAGCTTGTCGGCAACGCAGTATTTT.

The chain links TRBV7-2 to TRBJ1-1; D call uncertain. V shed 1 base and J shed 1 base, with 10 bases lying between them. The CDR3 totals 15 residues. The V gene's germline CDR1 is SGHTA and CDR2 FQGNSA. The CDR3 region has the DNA TGTGCCAGCAGCTTAGTGGGTCAGACGAACACTGAAGCTTTCTTT. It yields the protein CASSLVGQTNTEAFF.

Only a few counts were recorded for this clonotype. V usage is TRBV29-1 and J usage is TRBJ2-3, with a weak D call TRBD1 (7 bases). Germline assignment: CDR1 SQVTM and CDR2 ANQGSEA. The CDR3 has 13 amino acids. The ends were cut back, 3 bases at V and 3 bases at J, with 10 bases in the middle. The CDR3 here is CSVDQGGTDTQYF. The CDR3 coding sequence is TGCAGCGTTGATCAGGGGGGAACAGATACGCAGTATTTT.

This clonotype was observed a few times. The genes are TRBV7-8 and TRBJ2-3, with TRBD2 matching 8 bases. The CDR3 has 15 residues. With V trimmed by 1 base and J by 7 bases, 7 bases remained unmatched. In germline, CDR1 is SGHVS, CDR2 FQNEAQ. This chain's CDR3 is CASSLVRAGDYTQYF. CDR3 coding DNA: TGTGCCAGCAGCTTAGTTCGAGCGGGGGATTATACGCAGTATTTT.

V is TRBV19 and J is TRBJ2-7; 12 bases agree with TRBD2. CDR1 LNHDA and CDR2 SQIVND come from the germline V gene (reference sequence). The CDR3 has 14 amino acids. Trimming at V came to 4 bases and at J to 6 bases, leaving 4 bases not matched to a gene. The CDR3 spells CASSTSGRASEQYF. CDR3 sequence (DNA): TGTGCCAGTAGTACTAGCGGGAGGGCCTCCGAGCAGTACTTC.

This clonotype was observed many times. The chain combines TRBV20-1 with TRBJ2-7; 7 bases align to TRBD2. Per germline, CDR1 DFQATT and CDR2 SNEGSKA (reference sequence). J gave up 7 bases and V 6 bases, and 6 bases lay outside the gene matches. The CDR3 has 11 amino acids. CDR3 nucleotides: TGCAGTGCCCTGCGGGGGAGGGAGCAGTACTTC. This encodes CSALRGREQYF.

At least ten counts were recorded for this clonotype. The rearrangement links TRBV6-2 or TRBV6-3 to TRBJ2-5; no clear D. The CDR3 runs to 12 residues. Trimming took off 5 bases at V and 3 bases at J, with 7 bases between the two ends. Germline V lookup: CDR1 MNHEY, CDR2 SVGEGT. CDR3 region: CASSPGEETQYF. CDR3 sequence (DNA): TGTGCCAGCAGTCCCGGTGAAGAGACCCAGTACTTC.

This CDR3 reads CASSLGRADSPLHF. The CDR3 DNA reads TGCGCCAGCAGCTTGGGGCGGGCTGATTCACCCCTCCACTTT. The V and J genes are TRBV5-1 and TRBJ1-6; D is ambiguous. The germline V gene encodes CDR1 SGHRS and CDR2 YFSETQ. The CDR3 spans 14 residues. Trimming took 0 bases from V and 8 from J, leaving 9 bases between them.

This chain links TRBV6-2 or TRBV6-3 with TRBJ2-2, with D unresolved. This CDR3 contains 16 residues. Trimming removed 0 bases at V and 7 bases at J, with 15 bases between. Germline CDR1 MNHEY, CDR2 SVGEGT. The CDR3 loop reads CASSYSLGRTDGELFF. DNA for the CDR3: TGTGCCAGCAGTTACTCCTTAGGTCGAACGGACGGGGAGCTGTTTTTT.

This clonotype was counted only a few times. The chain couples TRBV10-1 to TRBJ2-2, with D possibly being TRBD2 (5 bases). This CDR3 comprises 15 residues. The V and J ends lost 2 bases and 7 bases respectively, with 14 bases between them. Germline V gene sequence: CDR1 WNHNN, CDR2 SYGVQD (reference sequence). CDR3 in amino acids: CASSEGRAGGGELFF. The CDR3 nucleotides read TGCGCCAGCAGTGAGGGGCGGGCTGGTGGCGGGGAGCTGTTTTTT.

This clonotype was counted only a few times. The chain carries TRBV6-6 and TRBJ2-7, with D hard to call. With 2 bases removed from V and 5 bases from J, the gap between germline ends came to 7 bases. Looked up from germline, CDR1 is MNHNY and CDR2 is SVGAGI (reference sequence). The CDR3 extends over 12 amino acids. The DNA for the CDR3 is TGTGCCAGCAGTTACGGGGTTGACGAGCAGTACTTC. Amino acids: CASSYGVDEQYF.

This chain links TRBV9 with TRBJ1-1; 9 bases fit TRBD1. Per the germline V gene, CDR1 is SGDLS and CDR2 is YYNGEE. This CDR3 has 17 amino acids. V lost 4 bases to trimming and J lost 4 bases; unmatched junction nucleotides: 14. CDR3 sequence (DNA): TGTGCCAGCAGCCCACGTCCCGGGACAGGGTTGCCCACTGAAGCTTTCTTT. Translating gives CASSPRPGTGLPTEAFF.

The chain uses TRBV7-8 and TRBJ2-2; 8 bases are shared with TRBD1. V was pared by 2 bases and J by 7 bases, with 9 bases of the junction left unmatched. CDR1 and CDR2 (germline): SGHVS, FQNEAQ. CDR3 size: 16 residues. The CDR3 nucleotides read TGTGCCAGCAGCTTACAGCCCCAGGGGGCCATCGGGGAGCTGTTTTTT. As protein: CASSLQPQGAIGELFF. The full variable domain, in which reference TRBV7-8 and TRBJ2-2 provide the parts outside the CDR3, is GAGVSQSPRYKVAKRGQDVALRCDPISGHVSLFWYQQALGQGPEFLTYFQNEAQLDKSGLPSDRFFAERPEGSVSTLKIQRTQQEDSAVYLCASSLQPQGAIGELFFGEGSRLTVL.